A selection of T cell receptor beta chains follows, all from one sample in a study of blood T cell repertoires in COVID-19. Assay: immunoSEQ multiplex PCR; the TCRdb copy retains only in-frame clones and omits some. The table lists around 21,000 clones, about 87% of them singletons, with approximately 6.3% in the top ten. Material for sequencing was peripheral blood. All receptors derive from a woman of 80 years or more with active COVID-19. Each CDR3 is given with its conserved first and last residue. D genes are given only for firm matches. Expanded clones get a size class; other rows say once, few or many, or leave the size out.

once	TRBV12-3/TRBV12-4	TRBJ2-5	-	CASSPLVGGTQYF	TGTGCCAGCAGTCCACTTGTCGGGGGGACCCAGTACTTC
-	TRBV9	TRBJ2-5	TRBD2	CASSPLAGAQETQYF	TGTGCCAGCAGCCCGCTAGCGGGGGCGCAAGAGACCCAGTACTTC
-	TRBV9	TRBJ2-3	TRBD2	CASSVAGGGGTDTQYF	TGTGCCAGCAGCGTAGCGGGGGGTGGCGGCACAGATACGCAGTATTTT
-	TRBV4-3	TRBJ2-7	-	CASSPTAGYEQYF	TGCGCCAGCAGCCCCACGGCGGGCTACGAGCAGTACTTC
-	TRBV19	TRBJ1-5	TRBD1	CASTLGTGGPYQPQHF	TGTGCCAGTACCCTGGGGACAGGGGGGCCGTATCAGCCCCAGCATTTT
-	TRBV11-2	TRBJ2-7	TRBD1	CASSSRDSEYEQYF	TGTGCCAGCAGCTCTAGGGACAGTGAGTACGAGCAGTACTTC
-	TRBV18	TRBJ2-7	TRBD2	CASSPEGTSGGYEQYF	TGTGCCAGCTCACCGGAGGGGACTAGCGGGGGCTACGAGCAGTACTTC
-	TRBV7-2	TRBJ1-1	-	CATQGAVMNTEAFF	TGTGCCACCCAAGGGGCAGTCATGAACACTGAAGCTTTCTTT
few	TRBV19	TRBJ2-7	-	CASSMSRVSSYEQYF	TGTGCCAGTAGTATGAGCCGGGTATCCTCCTACGAGCAGTACTTC
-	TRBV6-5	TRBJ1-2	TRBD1	CASRLQGAQGYTF	TGTGCCAGCAGATTACAGGGGGCGCAGGGCTACACCTTC
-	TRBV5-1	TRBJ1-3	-	CASSGGEAGNTIYF	TGCGCCAGCAGCGGAGGGGAGGCTGGAAACACCATATATTTT
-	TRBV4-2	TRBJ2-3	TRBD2	CASSQEASGGSSTDTQYF	TGTGCCAGCAGCCAAGAGGCTAGCGGGGGGTCTAGCACAGATACGCAGTATTTT
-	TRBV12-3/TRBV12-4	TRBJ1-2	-	CASSSDSYGYTF	TGTGCCAGCAGTTCCGACAGCTATGGCTACACCTTC
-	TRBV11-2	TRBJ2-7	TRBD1	CASSIGTEPYEQYF	TGTGCCAGCAGCATAGGGACAGAGCCCTACGAGCAGTACTTC
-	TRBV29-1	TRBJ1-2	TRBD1	CSVEHQGATLNGYTF	TGCAGCGTTGAGCATCAGGGGGCGACTCTGAATGGCTACACCTTC
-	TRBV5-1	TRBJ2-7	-	CASSRSSPYEQYF	TGCGCCAGCAGCAGGAGCTCACCCTACGAGCAGTACTTC
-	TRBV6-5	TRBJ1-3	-	CASGTSGGGNTIYF	TGTGCCAGCGGGACGTCCGGAGGGGGAAACACCATATATTTT
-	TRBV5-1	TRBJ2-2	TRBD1	CASRPTGTGSTGELFF	TGCGCCAGCCGCCCGACCGGGACAGGGAGCACCGGGGAGCTGTTTTTT
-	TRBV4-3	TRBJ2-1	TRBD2	CASSQGLAGGQDEQFF	TGCGCCAGCAGCCAGGGACTAGCGGGGGGGCAGGATGAGCAGTTCTTC
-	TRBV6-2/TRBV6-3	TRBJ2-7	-	CASSYPRTAFSYEQYF	TGTGCCAGCAGTTACCCCCGGACAGCCTTCAGTTACGAGCAGTACTTC
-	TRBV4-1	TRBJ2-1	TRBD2	CASSQDLLAGGREEQFF	TGCGCCAGCAGCCAAGATCTTCTAGCGGGGGGGCGGGAGGAGCAGTTCTTC
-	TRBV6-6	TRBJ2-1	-	CASKPGAGIVNNEQFF	TGTGCCAGCAAGCCCGGCGCGGGGATAGTTAACAATGAGCAGTTCTTC
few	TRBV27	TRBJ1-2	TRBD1	CASSLGQGISYGYTF	TGTGCCAGCAGTTTAGGACAGGGGATTAGCTATGGCTACACCTTC
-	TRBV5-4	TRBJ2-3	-	CASSLGGSTSTDTQYF	TGTGCCAGCAGCTTGGGAGGTAGCACGAGCACAGATACGCAGTATTTT
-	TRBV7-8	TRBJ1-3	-	CASSPGGDRNTIYF	TGTGCCAGCAGCCCGGGGGGGGATAGAAACACCATATATTTT
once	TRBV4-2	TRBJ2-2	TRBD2	CASSGPAGRNTGELFF	TGTGCCAGCAGCGGGCCAGCGGGGAGGAACACCGGGGAGCTGTTTTTT
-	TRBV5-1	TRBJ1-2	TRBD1	CASSPWSGVGQGEGYTF	TGCGCCAGCAGCCCGTGGAGTGGGGTTGGACAGGGGGAAGGCTACACCTTC
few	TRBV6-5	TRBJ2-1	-	CASSYSGAVDEQFF	TGTGCCAGCAGTTATTCAGGGGCCGTCGATGAGCAGTTCTTC
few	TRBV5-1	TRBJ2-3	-	CASSLAGTRGADTQYF	TGCGCCAGCAGCTTGGCCGGGACTCGCGGGGCAGATACGCAGTATTTT
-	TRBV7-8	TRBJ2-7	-	CASSPIQGGIFEQYF	TGTGCCAGCAGCCCGATACAGGGAGGGATATTCGAGCAGTACTTC
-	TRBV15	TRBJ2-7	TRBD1	CATSPGRGSTYEQYF	TGTGCCACCAGCCCTGGCAGGGGGTCTACCTACGAGCAGTACTTC
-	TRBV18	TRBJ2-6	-	CASSPPNSGANVLTF	TGTGCCAGCTCACCACCTAACTCTGGGGCCAACGTCCTGACTTTC
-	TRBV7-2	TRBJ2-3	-	CASSLTIYGTDTQYF	TGTGCCAGCAGTCTTACTATATACGGCACAGATACGCAGTATTTT
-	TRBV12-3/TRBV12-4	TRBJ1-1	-	CASTILGEAFF	TGTGCCAGCACAATCCTCGGTGAAGCTTTCTTT
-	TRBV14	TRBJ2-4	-	CASSQAARASKNIQYF	TGTGCCAGCAGCCAAGCCGCGCGTGCGTCCAAAAACATTCAGTACTTC
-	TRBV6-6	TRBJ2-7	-	CASSSDRGRNSYEQYF	TGTGCCAGCAGTTCCGATCGGGGTAGGAACTCCTACGAGCAGTACTTC
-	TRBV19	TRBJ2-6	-	CASSIAQGAGANVLTF	TGTGCCAGTAGTATAGCCCAGGGTGCCGGGGCCAACGTCCTGACTTTC
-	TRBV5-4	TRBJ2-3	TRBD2	CASSLALAGGMTDTQYF	TGTGCCAGCAGCTTGGCCCTAGCGGGGGGTATGACAGATACGCAGTATTTT
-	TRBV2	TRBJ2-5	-	CASRTGRGPQETQYF	TGTGCCAGCAGGACGGGGCGGGGCCCTCAAGAGACCCAGTACTTC
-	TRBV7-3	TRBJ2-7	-	CASSHPGEQYF	TGTGCCAGCAGTCATCCGGGGGAGCAGTACTTC
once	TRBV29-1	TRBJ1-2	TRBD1	CSVVVDRGYGYTF	TGCAGCGTTGTGGTTGACAGGGGGTATGGCTACACCTTC
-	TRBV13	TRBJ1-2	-	CASSRGQRDGYTF	TGTGCCAGCAGCCGCGGACAGAGGGATGGCTACACCTTC
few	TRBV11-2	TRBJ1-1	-	CASSLQGGNTEAFF	TGTGCCAGCAGCTTACAGGGAGGGAACACTGAAGCTTTCTTT
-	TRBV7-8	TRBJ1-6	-	CASSLGQGNNSPLHF	TGTGCCAGCAGCTTAGGGCAGGGGAATAATTCACCCCTCCACTTT
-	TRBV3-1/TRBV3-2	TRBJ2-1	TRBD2	CASSRGTSGGLREQFF	TGTGCCAGCAGCCGAGGGACTAGCGGGGGCCTTCGGGAGCAGTTCTTC
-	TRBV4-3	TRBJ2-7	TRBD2	CASSQGTSGLYEQYF	TGCGCCAGCAGCCAAGGGACTAGCGGGTTGTACGAGCAGTACTTC
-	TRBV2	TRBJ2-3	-	CASSEAGAWGTDTQYF	TGTGCCAGCAGTGAGGCGGGGGCCTGGGGCACAGATACGCAGTATTTT
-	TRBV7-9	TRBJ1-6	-	CASSQGRGPNSPLHF	TGTGCCAGCAGCCAGGGGAGAGGACCCAATTCACCCCTCCACTTT
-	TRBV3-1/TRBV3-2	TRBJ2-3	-	CASSQFGLGGAGDTQYF	TGTGCCAGCAGCCAATTTGGGTTGGGGGGGGCAGGAGATACGCAGTATTTT
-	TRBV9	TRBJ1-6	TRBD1	CASSVGQGTYNSPLHF	TGTGCCAGCAGCGTCGGACAGGGAACCTATAATTCACCCCTCCACTTT
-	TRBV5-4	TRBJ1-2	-	CASSSGGGPYGYTF	TGTGCCAGCAGCTCCGGGGGGGGGCCCTATGGCTACACCTTC
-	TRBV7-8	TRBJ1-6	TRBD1	CASSTTGTGGSPLHF	TGTGCCAGCAGCACCACCGGGACAGGGGGTTCACCCCTCCACTTT
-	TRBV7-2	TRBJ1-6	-	CASSLGQGGSSYNSPLHF	TGTGCCAGCAGCTTAGGTCAGGGAGGGAGCTCCTATAATTCACCCCTCCACTTT
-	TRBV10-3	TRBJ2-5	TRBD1	CAISVGQGARETQYF	TGTGCCATCAGTGTCGGGCAGGGGGCGCGGGAGACCCAGTACTTC
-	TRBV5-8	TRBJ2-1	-	CASSDLTGSNEQFF	TGTGCCAGCAGTGACCTTACGGGGAGCAATGAGCAGTTCTTC
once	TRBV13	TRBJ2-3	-	CASSPQFGGSTDTQYF	TGTGCCAGCAGCCCCCAATTTGGCGGTAGCACAGATACGCAGTATTTT
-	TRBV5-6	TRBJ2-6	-	CASSLVLGPSGANVLTF	TGTGCCAGCAGCTTAGTCCTGGGCCCGTCTGGGGCCAACGTCCTGACTTTC
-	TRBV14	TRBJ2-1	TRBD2	CASSQVRGGLFNEQFF	TGTGCCAGCAGCCAAGTCCGGGGGGGCCTTTTCAATGAGCAGTTCTTC